This T cell receptor (beta chain) was recorded in a study of OX40 agonist ivuxolimab in advanced cancers. Whole-study context: Subjects had a mean age of about 65 years, with a range of roughly 20 to 79; around 83% were male. Overall study findings and caveats: It was not determined which antigens were specifically recognized by the peripheral T cells that had undergone clonal expansion. Partial responders receiving 0.1-3.0 mg/kg showed among the lowest clonal expansion.

Sequenced by immunoSEQ multiplex PCR; TCRdb stores in-frame clones only, minus some. The table lists tens of thousands of clones, 92% of them singletons. In the case of this clone: Its specificity is not known.

Individuals having autoimmune disease history or systemic immunosuppression were not enrolled. The germline CDR1 and CDR2 sequences are LGHNA and YSLEER. This CDR3 has 21 amino acids. After removal of 1 base from V and 1 base from J, the junction contained 14 bases not matched to a gene. The genes are TRBV4-3 and TRBJ2-1, with 12 positions matching TRBD2. The sequence was collected from an adult with an advanced solid tumor such as melanoma, head and neck, liver or kidney cancer. Source: CD4+ or CD8+ T cells sorted from blood, taken in a trial of the OX40 agonist ivuxolimab. CDR3 DNA: TGCGCCAGCAGCCAAGGGCCCCCGGCTAGCGGGAGGGCCGGATCCTACAATGAGCAGTTCTTC. Amino acid sequence: CASSQGPPASGRAGSYNEQFF.